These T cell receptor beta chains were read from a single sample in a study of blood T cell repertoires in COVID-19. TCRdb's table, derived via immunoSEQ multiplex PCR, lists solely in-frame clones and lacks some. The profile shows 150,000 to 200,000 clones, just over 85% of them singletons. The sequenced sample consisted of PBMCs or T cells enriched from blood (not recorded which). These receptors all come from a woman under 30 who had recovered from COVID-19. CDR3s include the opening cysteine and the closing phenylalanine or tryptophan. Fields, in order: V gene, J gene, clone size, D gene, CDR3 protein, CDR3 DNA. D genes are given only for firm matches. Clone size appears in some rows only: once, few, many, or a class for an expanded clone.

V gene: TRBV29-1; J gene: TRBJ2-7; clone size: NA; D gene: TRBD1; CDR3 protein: CSPRSRDRGYEQYF; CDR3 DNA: TGCAGCCCCAGGTCCCGGGACAGGGGGTACGAGCAGTACTTC
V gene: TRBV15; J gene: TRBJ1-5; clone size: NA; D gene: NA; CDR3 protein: CATSSLGKGQPQHF; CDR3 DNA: TGTGCCACCAGCAGTTTAGGGAAGGGGCAGCCCCAGCATTTT
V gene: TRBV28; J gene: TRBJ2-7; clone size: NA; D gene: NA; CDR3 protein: CASLQGARSYEQYF; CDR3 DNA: TGTGCCAGCCTCCAGGGCGCGCGCTCCTACGAGCAGTACTTC
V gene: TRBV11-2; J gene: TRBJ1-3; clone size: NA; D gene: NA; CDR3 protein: CASRTTGSGNTIYF; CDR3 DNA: TGTGCCAGCAGGACGACGGGCTCTGGAAACACCATATATTTT
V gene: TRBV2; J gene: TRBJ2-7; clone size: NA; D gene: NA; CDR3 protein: CATRQLSGQYF; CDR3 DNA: TGTGCCACCCGACAACTTAGCGGGCAGTACTTC
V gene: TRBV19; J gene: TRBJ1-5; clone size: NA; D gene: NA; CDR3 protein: CASRRDNGNQPQHF; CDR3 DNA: TGTGCCAGTCGCAGGGATAATGGCAATCAGCCCCAGCATTTT
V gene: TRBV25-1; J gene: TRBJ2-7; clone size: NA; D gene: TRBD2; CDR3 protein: CASSEAGGYEQYF; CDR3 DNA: TGTGCCAGCAGTGAAGCGGGAGGCTACGAGCAGTACTTC
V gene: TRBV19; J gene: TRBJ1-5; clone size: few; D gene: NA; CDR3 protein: CASRTFSQGSNQPQHF; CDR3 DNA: TGTGCCAGTAGAACATTTTCCCAGGGAAGCAATCAGCCCCAGCATTTT
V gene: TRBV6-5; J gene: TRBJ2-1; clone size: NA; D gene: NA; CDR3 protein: CASSYRWSEQFF; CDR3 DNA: TGTGCCAGCAGTTACAGGTGGAGTGAGCAGTTCTTC
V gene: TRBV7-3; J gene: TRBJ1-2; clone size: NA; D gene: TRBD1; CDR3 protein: CASSLTGSGGYTF; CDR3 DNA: TGTGCCAGCAGCTTGACAGGGAGTGGGGGCTACACCTTC
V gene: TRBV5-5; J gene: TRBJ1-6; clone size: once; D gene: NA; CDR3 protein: CASSLALQGESPLHF; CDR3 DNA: TGTGCCAGCAGCTTGGCCCTACAGGGAGAATCACCCCTCCACTTT